Included here is one T cell receptor beta chain sequence, with context. The germline CDR1 and CDR2 sequences are MNHEY and SVGAGI. This CDR3 has 16 residues. The ends were cut back, 2 bases at V and 4 bases at J, with 18 bases in the middle. The sample is drawn from a study of T cell clones after liver transplantation. The data were produced by immunoSEQ multiplex PCR, yet TCRdb's version contains in-frame clones alone and is incomplete. The repertoire consists of about 75,000 clones, with around 84% occurring once and the leading ten covering 2.1%. Sequenced here: CD4+ T cells from blood, sampled 48 months after liver transplant. V usage is TRBV6-5 and J usage is TRBJ2-7; D is possibly TRBD2 (6 bases). This TCR was recovered from a human patient who received a liver transplant. Some T cells may trace back to the graft donor. CDR3 sequence reads: CASSYGSWTGDYEQYF. The CDR3, as DNA: TGTGCCAGCAGTTACGGATCATGGACGGGAGATTACGAGCAGTACTTC.